This TCR beta chain was recorded in a study of blood T cells in healthy people across ages. Study-level results: There were more naive CD4+ cells and higher diversity in long-lived donors than in aged donors.

Healthy Caucasian individuals from Russia aged roughly 6 to 95 were enrolled as donors. The length of the CDR3 is 13 residues. Trimming took off 1 base at V and 6 bases at J, with 10 bases between the two ends. CDR1 DFQATT and CDR2 SNEGSKA come from the germline V gene (reference sequence). With a J-beta primer mix and a sample-barcoded 5' primer, a second PCR ran about 7 to 12 cycles. A single record per CDR3 protein comes from TCRdb applying MiXCR to the 5' RACE reads. This repertoire shows 800,000 to 950,000 distinct CDR3 sequences, 29% found once; its top ten account for around 9.6%. A remark on this clonotype: The antigen remains undetermined.

These data also formed part of another study, on T cells of mothers and their children. That report adds: The cDNA synthesis received all extracted RNA, at approximately 1.4 ug per 15 ul.

This TCR derives from a woman aged 40 to 50 in good health. Material: blood. The chain links TRBV20-1 to TRBJ1-5, with D possibly being TRBD1 (6 bases). CDR3: CSARGTVRQPQHF. In DNA, the CDR3 is TGCAGTGCTAGAGGGACAGTTCGTCAGCCCCAGCATTTT.